The clone carrying this TCR beta chain was found once. Repertoires were generated with immunoSEQ multiplex PCR, while TCRdb's copy carries only in-frame clones and drops some. The data show about 22,000 clones, with around 91% seen just once and about 16% held by the top ten. This sample was included in a study of PD-L1 blockade in urothelial cancer. Study overall: The year 2014 saw patients start atezolizumab, 1,200 mg intravenously every 3 weeks.

This CDR3 spans 14 amino acids. V shed 6 bases and J shed 3 bases, with 11 bases lying between them. Germline values: CDR1 WNHNN, CDR2 SYGVQD (reference sequence). This clonotype was obtained from a woman in her sixties with urothelial cancer. The chain recombines TRBV10-1 with TRBJ2-2, with a possible D match to TRBD2 (6 bases). Sample: PBMCs, taken around atezolizumab (anti-PD-L1) treatment. The CDR3 bases are TGCGCCAGCAGACCTATAGCGGACACCGGGGAGCTGTTTTTT. Protein product: CASRPIADTGELFF.